The 29 T cell receptor beta chains presented below share a single source sample, sequenced in a study of shared clonotypes between healthy human individuals. Sequencing used immunoSEQ multiplex PCR; TCRdb keeps in-frame clones, though not all of them. This table holds around 1.9 million clones, roughly 93% found once. Positively selected for CCR7, the CD45RO-negative cells used as naive CD8 cells excluded terminally differentiated effector memory CD45RA+ cells. The material sequenced was naive CD8+ T cells from PBMCs. The receptors shown here come from a young man in good health. Some clones in this sample may be carry-over from other donors' samples.

The V gene is TRBV7-9, the J gene TRBJ2-1; tentatively, D is TRBD1 (6 bases). The CDR3 contains 13 residues. V lost 7 bases to trimming and J lost 4 bases, with 11 bases between them. Germline CDR1 is SEHNR and CDR2 is FQNEAQ (reference sequence). The CDR3 DNA reads TGTGCCAGCACCGTGGACAGTTACAATGAGCAGTTCTTC. Translation: CASTVDSYNEQFF.

This clone has a single count. The chain couples TRBV27 to TRBJ2-1, with 7 bases aligning to TRBD2. Germline CDR1 and CDR2: MNHEY and SMNVEV (reference sequence). The CDR3 has 17 amino acids. With 5 bases clipped from V and 0 bases from J, the junction kept 10 bases outside the gene matches. In DNA form, the CDR3 reads TGTGCCAGCAGTCCCCAGCGGGGCGGGAGCTCCTACAATGAGCAGTTCTTC. This codes for CASSPQRGGSSYNEQFF.

The rearrangement joins TRBV4-1 to TRBJ2-1, with D possibly TRBD2 on 6 matching bases. V was cut by 5 bases and J by 9 bases, with 26 bases left in between. The CDR3 covers 17 residues. Germline CDR1 and CDR2: MGHRA and YSYEKL. This CDR3 reads CASSTPQRMGDSFEQFF. The DNA for the CDR3 is TGCGCCAGCAGCACACCCCAGCGGATGGGGGACTCCTTTGAGCAGTTCTTC.

V and J are TRBV27 and TRBJ2-1, with D perhaps being TRBD1 or TRBD2 (5 bases each). This CDR3 is built from 15 residues. Trimming shortened V by 9 bases and J by 7 bases, and 22 bases separated the two germline ends. Germline-derived CDR1 and CDR2 are MNHEY and SMNVEV (reference sequence). The CDR3 coding sequence is TGTGCCAGTTCATTACGGGCAGGGACCCCGAATGAGCAGTTCTTC. Protein: CASSLRAGTPNEQFF.

The V gene is TRBV4-3, the J gene TRBJ2-7; the D is unclear. Per the germline V gene, CDR1 is LGHNA and CDR2 is YSLEER. The CDR3 is made up of 16 amino acids. Trimming left V 0 bases short and J 2 bases short, with 14 bases between. CDR3 nucleotide sequence: TGCGCCAGCAGCCAAGACTCAGGCGGATCGCCCTACGAGCAGTACTTC. Translating it yields CASSQDSGGSPYEQYF.

V is TRBV9 and J is TRBJ2-3, with TRBD2 matching over 9 bases. The CDR3 consists of 18 residues. CDR1 is SGDLS and CDR2 is YYNGEE in the germline V gene. With 4 bases clipped from V and 0 bases from J, the junction kept 12 bases outside the gene matches. CDR3 protein: CASSPDTLAGPSTDTQYF. CDR3 nucleotide sequence: TGTGCCAGCAGCCCAGATACCCTAGCGGGGCCTAGCACAGATACGCAGTATTTT. The full variable domain, in which reference TRBV9 and TRBJ2-3 provide the parts outside the CDR3, is DSGVTQTPKHLITATGQRVTLRCSPRSGDLSVYWYQQSLDQGLQFLIQYYNGEERAKGNILERFSAQQFPDLHSELNLSSLELGDSALYFCASSPDTLAGPSTDTQYFGPGTRLTVL.

V usage is TRBV4-2 and J usage is TRBJ2-1; 7 positions agree with TRBD2. The CDR3 runs 15 residues. The germline V gene encodes CDR1 LGHNA and CDR2 YNFKEQ. Trimming took 11 bases from V and 4 from J; bases not matched to a gene: 14. CDR3 protein: CAGKWAGDPYNEQFF. CDR3 DNA sequence: TGTGCCGGCAAGTGGGCGGGGGACCCTTACAATGAGCAGTTCTTC.

The V gene is TRBV7-9, the J gene TRBJ2-3; 12 nucleotides line up with TRBD2. V lost 6 bases, J lost 1 base, and 2 bases stayed unmatched. Looked up from germline, CDR1 is SEHNR and CDR2 is FQNEAQ (reference sequence). This CDR3 region has 15 residues. The CDR3 loop reads CASRLAGGRTDTQYF. The CDR3 DNA reads TGTGCCAGCAGACTAGCGGGAGGCCGCACAGATACGCAGTATTTT.

The chain recombines TRBV7-9 with TRBJ2-7, with a tentative D call TRBD1 (7 bases). The CDR3 has 16 amino acids. CDR1 is SEHNR, CDR2 FQNEAQ, per germline (reference sequence). V lost 4 bases to trimming and J lost 2 bases, with 18 bases between them. As DNA, the CDR3 is TGTGCCAGCAGCTCTTCAGGGGGGTACCCCACCTACGAGCAGTACTTC. Translating it yields CASSSSGGYPTYEQYF.

The V gene is TRBV7-7, the J gene TRBJ2-7, with D perhaps matching TRBD2 (6 bases). V was pared by 3 bases and J by 5 bases, with 11 bases between. From germline, CDR1 is SSHAT and CDR2 FNYEAQ (reference sequence). This CDR3 spans 13 amino acids. The CDR3 protein is CASSLGLQDEQYF. Written as DNA, the CDR3 is TGTGCCAGCAGCTTGGGACTTCAAGACGAGCAGTACTTC.

The chain combines TRBV11-2 with TRBJ2-7, with 9 nucleotides matching TRBD2. V lost 3 bases and J lost 5; bases outside the gene matches: 2. In germline, CDR1 is SGHAT, CDR2 FQNNGV. This CDR3 contains 13 residues. This chain's CDR3 is CASSFWTSDEQYF. In DNA form, the CDR3 reads TGTGCCAGCAGCTTTTGGACTAGCGACGAGCAGTACTTC.

The gene calls are TRBV5-6 and TRBJ2-1, with 7 bases fitting TRBD1. Germline trimming cut 4 bases from V and 9 bases from J; bases unmatched to any gene: 7. This CDR3 region has 13 residues. Germline CDR1 is SGHDT and CDR2 is YYEEEE. The chain's CDR3 is CASSPDRAFEQFF. CDR3 DNA: TGTGCCAGCAGCCCAGACAGGGCGTTTGAGCAGTTCTTC.

The chain has TRBV7-9 and TRBJ2-7, with 11 bases that match TRBD2. The J segment lost 0 bases and the V segment lost 7 bases, leaving 5 bases of the junction unmatched. The CDR3 has 15 amino acids. Germline V CDR1 and CDR2: SEHNR, FQNEAQ (reference sequence). CDR3 coding DNA: TGTGCCAGCATCGCCGGGACTAGCGGCTCCTACGAGCAGTACTTC. This translates into CASIAGTSGSYEQYF.

The V and J genes are TRBV7-9 and TRBJ1-2; D is unclear. Per germline, CDR1 SEHNR and CDR2 FQNEAQ (reference sequence). The CDR3 extends over 12 amino acids. Trimming shortened V by 1 base and J by 9 bases, and 9 bases separated the two germline ends. CDR3 region: CASSLGEGSYTF. The CDR3 DNA reads TGTGCCAGCAGCTTAGGCGAGGGAAGCTACACCTTC.

This clone has only one observation. The chain is built from TRBV5-4 and TRBJ2-5, with TRBD2 matching over 7 bases. CDR1 and CDR2 from the germline V gene are SGHNT and YYREEE (reference sequence). This CDR3 contains 16 residues. V was clipped by 0 bases and J by 1 base; unmatched bases: 6. The CDR3 sequence is CASSLASGAIQETQYF. Written as DNA, the CDR3 is TGTGCCAGCAGCTTGGCTAGCGGAGCGATCCAAGAGACCCAGTACTTC.

The chain is built from TRBV7-9 and TRBJ2-5; TRBD1 might be the D (6 bases). Trimming left V 2 bases short and J 4 bases short, with 20 bases between. The CDR3 is 17 amino acids. Germline assignment: CDR1 SEHNR and CDR2 FQNEAQ (reference sequence). The DNA for the CDR3 is TGTGCCAGCAGCTTACCCTCGACAGGAGCGGTAGGAGAGACCCAGTACTTC. As protein: CASSLPSTGAVGETQYF.

This clone was seen once. This chain uses TRBV5-6 with TRBJ2-7; 8 positions match TRBD2. J gave up 5 bases and V 3 bases, and 1 base lay outside the gene matches. This CDR3 is built from 12 residues. Germline assignment: CDR1 SGHDT and CDR2 YYEEEE. The CDR3 region has the DNA TGTGCCAGCAGCTCGGGAGGGGACGAGCAGTACTTC. Protein sequence: CASSSGGDEQYF.

V gene TRBV15 combines with J gene TRBJ2-4, with D possibly being TRBD2 (7 bases). Germline V lookup: CDR1 LNHNV, CDR2 YYDKDF (reference sequence). V was shortened by 5 bases and J by 0 bases, with 17 bases between the two germline ends. CDR3 size: 17 residues. CDR3 in amino acids: CATSSLGGAIAKNIQYF. For the CDR3, the DNA is TGTGCCACCAGCTCCCTGGGGGGGGCTATAGCCAAAAACATTCAGTACTTC.

This clone showed up just once. V gene TRBV28 combines with J gene TRBJ2-2; D gene ambiguous. Germline lookup yields CDR1 MDHEN and CDR2 SYDVKM. The CDR3 has 12 amino acids. Trimming stripped 4 bases from V and 9 bases from J, with 9 bases between. CDR3: CASSSEVRELFF. CDR3 bases: TGTGCCAGCAGTTCCGAGGTCCGGGAGCTGTTTTTT.

The V gene is TRBV19, the J gene TRBJ1-1; D is possibly TRBD1 (5 bases). The germline CDR1 and CDR2 sequences are LNHDA and SQIVND (reference sequence). This CDR3 comprises 11 residues. Trimming left V 7 bases short and J 4 bases short, with 7 bases between. The CDR3 sequence is CASNRGTEAFF. CDR3 sequence (DNA): TGTGCCAGTAATAGGGGCACTGAAGCTTTCTTT.

This clone was seen a single time. Other DNA sequences of this sample code for an identical CDR3. The chain combines TRBV6-5 with TRBJ2-2; no definite D call. The CDR3 sequence is 12 residues long. V gave up 4 bases and J gave up 5 bases, with 5 bases separating them. Germline lookup yields CDR1 MNHEY and CDR2 SVGAGI. The CDR3 coding sequence is TGTGCCAGCAGTTTATCGACCGGGGAGCTGTTTTTT. As protein: CASSLSTGELFF.

The genes are TRBV27 and TRBJ2-5; D not certain. There are 13 residues in the CDR3. V was pared by 2 bases and J by 0 bases, with 4 bases between. The germline gives CDR1 MNHEY, CDR2 SMNVEV (reference sequence). The CDR3 reads CASSLAYQETQYF. In DNA, the CDR3 is TGTGCCAGCAGTTTAGCCTACCAAGAGACCCAGTACTTC.

The rearrangement links TRBV27 to TRBJ2-7; D is possibly TRBD2 (7 bases). V was cut by 8 bases and J by 1 base, with 21 bases left in between. Germline assignment: CDR1 MNHEY and CDR2 SMNVEV (reference sequence). This CDR3 region has 16 residues. CDR3 DNA: TGTGCCAGCGGGTACCTGGGTGGGAGGGGGTCCTACGAGCAGTACTTC. It yields the protein CASGYLGGRGSYEQYF.

The chain combines TRBV5-1 with TRBJ2-7, with TRBD2 identical over 7 bases. V shed 4 bases and J 4 bases; nucleotides not matched to a gene: 8. Germline-derived CDR1 and CDR2 are SGHRS and YFSETQ. The CDR3 covers 14 residues. CDR3: CASSPSGAGYEQYF. The CDR3 DNA sequence: TGCGCCAGCAGCCCTAGCGGTGCGGGGTACGAGCAGTACTTC.

Only one count was recorded for this clone. The rearrangement uses TRBV6-6 and TRBJ2-7; possibly TRBD2 for D (5 bases). Germline V gene lookup returns CDR1 MNHNY and CDR2 SVGAGI (reference sequence). Trimming stripped 2 bases from V and 0 bases from J, with 14 bases between. The CDR3 is 16 residues long. The DNA for the CDR3 is TGTGCCAGCAGTTACAGCGAGGGCAGAACCTCCTACGAGCAGTACTTC. Amino acid sequence: CASSYSEGRTSYEQYF.

The chain is built from TRBV5-5 and TRBJ1-4; 7 nucleotides match TRBD1. From germline, CDR1 is SGHKS and CDR2 YYEKEE (reference sequence). The V segment lost 3 bases and the J segment 2 bases; nucleotides outside the gene matches: 4. The CDR3 is 15 residues long. CDR3 nucleotide sequence: TGTGCCAGCAGCTATGACAGGGCTACTAATGAAAAACTGTTTTTT. Protein product: CASSYDRATNEKLFF.

The chain recombines TRBV6-5 with TRBJ2-5, with D possibly being TRBD2 (5 bases). Trimming left V 6 bases short and J 2 bases short, with 16 bases between. The CDR3 extends over 15 amino acids. The germline gives CDR1 MNHEY, CDR2 SVGAGI. The CDR3 here is CASSLTRLTQETQYF. The DNA for the CDR3 is TGTGCCAGCAGCCTCACTAGACTAACTCAAGAGACCCAGTACTTC.

The V and J genes are TRBV5-1 and TRBJ2-7; 9 bases map to TRBD1. This CDR3 has 16 amino acids. V was clipped by 0 bases and J by 2 bases; unmatched bases: 6. CDR1 SGHRS and CDR2 YFSETQ come from the germline V gene. CDR3 sequence: CASSLEGTGSPYEQYF. The CDR3 DNA is TGCGCCAGCAGCTTGGAAGGGACAGGGTCCCCCTACGAGCAGTACTTC.

This chain uses TRBV7-3 with TRBJ2-2, with D unclear. The CDR3 length is 13 residues. Per the germline V gene, CDR1 is SGHTA and CDR2 is FQGTGA. V lost 5 bases, J lost 2 bases, and 6 bases lay in between. The CDR3 bases are TGTGCCAGCAGCCCAAGAAACACCGGGGAGCTGTTTTTT. Amino acid sequence: CASSPRNTGELFF.